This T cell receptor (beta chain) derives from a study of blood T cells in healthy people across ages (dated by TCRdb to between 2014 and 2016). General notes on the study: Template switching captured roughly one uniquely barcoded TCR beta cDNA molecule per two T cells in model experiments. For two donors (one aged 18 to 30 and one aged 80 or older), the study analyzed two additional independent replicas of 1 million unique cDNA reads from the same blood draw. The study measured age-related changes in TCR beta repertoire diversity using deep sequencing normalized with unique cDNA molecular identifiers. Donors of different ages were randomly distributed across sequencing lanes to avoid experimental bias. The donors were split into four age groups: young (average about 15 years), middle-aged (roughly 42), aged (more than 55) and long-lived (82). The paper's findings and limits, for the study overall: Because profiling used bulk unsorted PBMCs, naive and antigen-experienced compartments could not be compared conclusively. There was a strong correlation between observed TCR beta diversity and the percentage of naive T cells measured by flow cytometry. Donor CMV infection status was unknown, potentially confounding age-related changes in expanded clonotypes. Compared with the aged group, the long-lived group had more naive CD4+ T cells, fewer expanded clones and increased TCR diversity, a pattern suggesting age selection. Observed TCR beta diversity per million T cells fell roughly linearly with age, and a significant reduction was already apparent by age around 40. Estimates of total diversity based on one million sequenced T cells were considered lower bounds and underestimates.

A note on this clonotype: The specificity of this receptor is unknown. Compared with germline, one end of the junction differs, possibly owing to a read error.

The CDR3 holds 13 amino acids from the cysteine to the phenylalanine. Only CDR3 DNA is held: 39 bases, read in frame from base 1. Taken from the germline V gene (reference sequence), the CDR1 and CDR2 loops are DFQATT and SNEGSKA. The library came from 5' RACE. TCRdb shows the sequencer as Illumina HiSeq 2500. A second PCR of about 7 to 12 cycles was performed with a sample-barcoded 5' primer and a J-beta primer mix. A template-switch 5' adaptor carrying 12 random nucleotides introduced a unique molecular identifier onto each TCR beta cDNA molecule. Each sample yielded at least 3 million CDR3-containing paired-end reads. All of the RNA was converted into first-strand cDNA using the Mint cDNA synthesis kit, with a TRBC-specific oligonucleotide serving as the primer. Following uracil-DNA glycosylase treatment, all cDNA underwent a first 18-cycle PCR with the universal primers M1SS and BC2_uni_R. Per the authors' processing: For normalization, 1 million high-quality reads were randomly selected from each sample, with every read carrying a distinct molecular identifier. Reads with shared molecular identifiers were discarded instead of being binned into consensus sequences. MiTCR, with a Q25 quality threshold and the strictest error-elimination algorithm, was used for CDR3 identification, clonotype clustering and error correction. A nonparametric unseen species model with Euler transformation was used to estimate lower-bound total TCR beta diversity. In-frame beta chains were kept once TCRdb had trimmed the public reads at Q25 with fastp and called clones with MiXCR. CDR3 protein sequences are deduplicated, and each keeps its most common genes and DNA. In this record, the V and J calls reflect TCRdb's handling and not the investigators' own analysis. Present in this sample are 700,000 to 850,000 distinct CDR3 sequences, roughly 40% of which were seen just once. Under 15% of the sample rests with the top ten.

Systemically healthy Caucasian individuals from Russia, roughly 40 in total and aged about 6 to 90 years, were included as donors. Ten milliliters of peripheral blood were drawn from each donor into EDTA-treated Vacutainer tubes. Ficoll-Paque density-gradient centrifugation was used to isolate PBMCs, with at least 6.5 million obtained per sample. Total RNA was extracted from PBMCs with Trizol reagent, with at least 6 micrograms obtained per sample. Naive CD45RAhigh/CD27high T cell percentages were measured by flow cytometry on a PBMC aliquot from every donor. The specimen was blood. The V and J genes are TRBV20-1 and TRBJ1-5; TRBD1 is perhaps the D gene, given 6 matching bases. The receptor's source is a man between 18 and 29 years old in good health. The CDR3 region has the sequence CSAMTGPHQPRHF. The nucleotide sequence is TGCAGTGCTATGACAGGTCCGCATCAGCCCCGGCATTTT.